A single sample gave rise to the 24 T cell receptor beta chains below, sequenced in a study of prognosis after radiotherapy for stage I lung cancer. Amplification of the TCR beta CDR3 (from genomic DNA) was done by two-round multiplex PCR. Individual primers that were specific to each TRBV and TRBJ gene served in first-round PCR. One entry per CDR3 protein, called by TCRdb with MiXCR from the multiplex PCR reads. Of 25,000 to 30,000 distinct CDR3 sequences in the sample, approximately 38% were seen once. This specimen was PBMCs, taken before or after stereotactic body radiation therapy (not recorded which). Receptors were obtained from a donor of 50 years or more with non-small cell lung cancer.

This clonotype has a count of ten or more. V gene TRBV6-1 combines with J gene TRBJ2-2, with D uncertain. Germline CDR1 and CDR2: MNHNS and SASEGT. The CDR3 spans 13 residues. V shed 1 base and J shed 7 bases, with 7 bases lying between them. DNA for the CDR3: TGTGCCAGCAGTGAAGAGGCGATCGGGGAGCTGTTTTTT. It encodes CASSEEAIGELFF.

By share, this clonotype ranks as medium-sized. V gene TRBV12-3 or TRBV12-4 combines with J gene TRBJ2-3; D may be TRBD2 (6 bases). This CDR3 is 15 amino acids long. V was pared by 6 bases and J by 4 bases, with 17 bases between. CDR3 region: CASSPTGSRADTQYF. The DNA for the CDR3 is TGTGCCAGCAGCCCCACCGGGAGTAGGGCAGATACGCAGTATTTT.

The chain has TRBV19 and TRBJ1-2; D not resolved. Between the trimmed V and J ends, which lost 9 bases and 8 bases, there was a span of 10 bases. Germline assignment: CDR1 LNHDA and CDR2 SQIVND (reference sequence). The CDR3 is made up of 10 amino acids. CDR3 sequence reads: CARKDGGYTF. As DNA, the CDR3 is TGTGCCAGAAAAGATGGGGGCTACACCTTC. The entire variable domain, with the rest obtained from reference TRBV19 and TRBJ1-2, is as follows: DGGITQSPKYLFRKEGQNVTLSCEQNLNHDAMYWYRQDPGQGLRLIYYSQIVNDFQKGDIAEGYSVSREKKESFPLTVTSAQKNPTAFYLCARKDGGYTFGSGTRLTVV.

This clonotype showed up many times. The gene calls are TRBV7-2 and TRBJ1-1, with D unresolved. The CDR3 spans 15 residues. Trimming shortened V by 5 bases and J by 10 bases, and 23 bases separated the two germline ends. Germline V gene sequence: CDR1 SGHTA, CDR2 FQGNSA. The CDR3 DNA is TGTGCCAGCAGCCTCACACCCTTCGGCACCGGTGGAGCTTTCTTT. Amino acids: CASSLTPFGTGGAFF.

Only one count was recorded for this clonotype. The chain links TRBV12-3 or TRBV12-4 to TRBJ1-2; possibly TRBD1 for D (5 bases). V lost 5 bases and J lost 5, with 18 bases in between. CDR3 length: 15 residues. Written as DNA, the CDR3 is TGTGCCAGCAGTGAGGGACCGGGGCGGGGGTATGGCTACACCTTC. Its translation is CASSEGPGRGYGYTF.

Comment on this clonotype: A much larger clone lies a single base off, so this may be a read error. V and J are TRBV20-1 and TRBJ2-5, with a tentative D call TRBD1 (5 bases). CDR1 and CDR2 (germline): DFQATT, SNEGSKA (reference sequence). The CDR3 loop spans 15 amino acids. Trimming shortened V by 5 bases and J by 6 bases, and 22 bases separated the two germline ends. This chain's CDR3 is CSAARVFSGLKTQYF. In DNA form, the CDR3 reads TGCAGTGCTGCCCGGGTGTTTTCAGGGTTGAAGACCCAGTACTTC.

The V and J genes are TRBV5-1 and TRBJ2-2, with D perhaps matching TRBD2 (6 bases). V lost 0 bases and J lost 7, with 10 bases in between. The CDR3 has 14 amino acids. Germline V lookup: CDR1 SGHRS, CDR2 YFSETQ. The CDR3 loop reads CASSLEGGIGELFF. The CDR3 DNA sequence: TGCGCCAGCAGCTTGGAGGGCGGGATCGGGGAGCTGTTTTTT.

The chain recombines TRBV6-2 or TRBV6-3 with TRBJ2-3, with D tentatively TRBD2 (6 bases). This CDR3 comprises 13 residues. CDR1 and CDR2 from the germline V gene are MNHEY and SVGEGT. V was shortened by 7 bases and J by 4 bases, with 12 bases between the two germline ends. The CDR3 coding sequence is TGTGCCAGCATAGCGGAAGAGTCAGATACGCAGTATTTT. It encodes CASIAEESDTQYF.

This clonotype was observed at least ten times. This rearrangement joins TRBV6-2 or TRBV6-3 to TRBJ2-2, with unresolved D. The CDR3 has 12 amino acids. Germline assignment: CDR1 MNHEY and CDR2 SVGEGT. V lost 2 bases to trimming and J lost 8 bases, with 6 bases between them. The CDR3 loop reads CASSYLLGELFF. The CDR3 DNA is TGTGCCAGCAGTTACCTCTTGGGGGAGCTGTTTTTT.

This clonotype appeared many times. The V and J genes are TRBV7-3 and TRBJ2-3, with D tentatively TRBD1 or TRBD2 (5 bases each). The CDR3 sequence is 14 residues long. Germline V gives CDR1 SGHTA, CDR2 FQGTGA. Between the trimmed V and J ends, which lost 3 bases and 5 bases, there was a span of 12 bases. The CDR3 DNA follows: TGTGCCAGCAGCTTGCAGGGTGGAGGAGATACGCAGTATTTT. It encodes CASSLQGGGDTQYF.

Regarding this clonotype: With a much larger clone just one base away, this may be a read error. V gene TRBV5-5 combines with J gene TRBJ1-5; D uncertain. Germline CDR1 SGHKS, CDR2 YYEKEE (reference sequence). The CDR3 is 14 amino acids. CDR3 in amino acids: CASSLGVSNQTQHF. The CDR3 coding sequence is TGTGCCAGCAGCTTGGGGGTAAGCAATCAGACCCAGCATTTT.

V gene TRBV7-9 combines with J gene TRBJ1-2; D gene uncertain. CDR1 and CDR2 from the germline V gene are SEHNR and FQNEAQ (reference sequence). Trimming stripped 2 bases from V and 7 bases from J, with 11 bases between. The CDR3 spans 13 residues. The CDR3 nucleotides read TGTGCCAGCAGCTTAAACCTTGCGCGTGGCTACACCTTC. Its translation: CASSLNLARGYTF.

This clonotype has a single count. This is likely an artifact of a read error, given a far larger clone one base away. The chain is built from TRBV2 and TRBJ1-6; the D is unclear. The CDR3 runs 17 residues. V was pared by 6 bases and J by 0 bases, with 15 bases between. Germline loops: CDR1 SNHLY, CDR2 FYNNEI. This CDR3 is CASSVVIISSYNSPLHF. CDR3 coding DNA: TGTGCCAGCAGCGTAGTCATAATAAGCTCCTATAATTCACCCCTCCACTTT. The full variable domain, rest sourced from reference TRBV2 and TRBJ1-6, is EPEVTQTPSHQVTQMGQEVILRCVPISNHLYFYWYRQILGQKVEFLVSFYNNEISEKSEIFDDQFSVERPDGSNFTLKIRSTKLEDSAMYFCASSVVIISSYNSPLHFGNGTRLTVT.

This clonotype has ten or more counts. The V call is TRBV20-1, the J call TRBJ2-7, with D maybe TRBD2 (6 bases). This CDR3 is built from 13 residues. The V gene's germline CDR1 is DFQATT and CDR2 SNEGSKA (reference sequence). V gave up 6 bases and J gave up 3 bases, with 15 bases separating them. CDR3 loop: CSAGGRGDYEQYF. The CDR3 DNA reads TGCAGTGCGGGAGGACGAGGAGACTACGAGCAGTACTTC.

This clonotype was observed at least ten times. The V gene is TRBV5-6, the J gene TRBJ1-2; no clear D gene. The CDR3 consists of 12 residues. V gave up 1 base and J gave up 6 bases, with 7 bases separating them. Germline values: CDR1 SGHDT, CDR2 YYEEEE. The CDR3 bases are TGTGCCAGCAGCTTGCTGAGGGATGGCTACACCTTC. It specifies CASSLLRDGYTF.

The table lists this clonotype with many counts. Sequence at one end of the junction differs from germline and may be a read error. The chain is built from TRBV4-2 and TRBJ1-4; 7 bases map to TRBD1. This CDR3 is built from 11 residues. CDR1 is LGHNA, CDR2 YNFKEQ, per germline. This CDR3 is CASSAGTATYF. CDR3 in DNA: TGTGCCAGCAGCGCCGGGACAGCCACTTATTTT.

In this sample, this clonotype turned up many times. The chain carries TRBV15 and TRBJ2-1; D is perhaps TRBD1 (5 bases). Trimming took 5 bases from V and 3 from J, leaving 11 bases between them. The germline gives CDR1 LNHNV, CDR2 YYDKDF (reference sequence). The CDR3 is 14 residues long. For the CDR3, the DNA is TGTGCCACCAGCTTTGGACACGACTACAATGAGCAGTTCTTC. Translated: CATSFGHDYNEQFF.

There are many counts of this clonotype. The rearrangement joins TRBV7-2 to TRBJ2-6; D unclear. V lost 5 bases and J 0 bases, leaving 11 bases between the germline ends. The germline V gene encodes CDR1 SGHTA and CDR2 FQGNSA. This CDR3 spans 16 amino acids. The CDR3 sequence is CASSAHSISGANVLTF. The CDR3, as DNA: TGTGCCAGCAGCGCCCACTCGATCTCTGGGGCCAACGTCCTGACTTTC.

The chain uses TRBV20-1 and TRBJ1-5, with TRBD1 identical over 9 bases. Germline values: CDR1 DFQATT, CDR2 SNEGSKA (reference sequence). The CDR3 consists of 17 residues. V was clipped by 6 bases and J by 0 bases; unmatched bases: 12. CDR3 residues: CSATRQGEMYSNQPQHF. CDR3 DNA sequence: TGCAGTGCGACGAGACAGGGGGAGATGTATAGCAATCAGCCCCAGCATTTT.

The table lists this clonotype with many counts. This rearrangement joins TRBV29-1 to TRBJ2-1; 9 bases line up with TRBD1. J was trimmed by 2 bases and V by 7 bases; bases with no gene match: 12. CDR1 and CDR2 (germline): SQVTM, ANQGSEA. The CDR3 spans 16 residues. The CDR3 nucleotides are TGCAGCGGGTTTGGGACAGGGAATTATCCCTACAATGAGCAGTTCTTC. Its translation is CSGFGTGNYPYNEQFF.

On this clonotype itself: Possible read error: a much larger clone is one base away. The rearrangement uses TRBV20-1 and TRBJ2-5; D is undetermined. There are 12 residues in the CDR3. The V gene's germline CDR1 is DFQATT and CDR2 SNEGSKA (reference sequence). The V and J ends lost 2 bases and 4 bases respectively, with 8 bases between them. The CDR3 reads CSARRDVETQYF. CDR3 nucleotide sequence: TGCAGTGCTAGAAGAGATGTAGAGACCCAGTACTTC.

This clonotype was seen at least ten times. The rearrangement joins TRBV10-2 to TRBJ1-6; TRBD1 might be the D (6 bases). This CDR3 is built from 14 residues. CDR1 and CDR2 from the germline V gene are WSHSY and SAAADI. V was cut by 10 bases and J by 5 bases, with 15 bases left in between. The CDR3 loop reads CATGGRRDNSPLHF. CDR3 bases: TGCGCCACCGGGGGGCGAAGAGATAATTCACCCCTCCACTTT.

With regard to this clonotype: Germline is not matched at one junction end, which may reflect a read error. The chain couples TRBV20-1 to TRBJ1-2, with a tentative D call TRBD1 (5 bases). The germline V gene has CDR1 DFQATT and CDR2 SNEGSKA (reference sequence). The CDR3 extends over 12 amino acids. This CDR3 reads CSARGGARYRSF. The CDR3 DNA reads TGCAGTGCTAGAGGGGGTGCTCGGTACAGGTCCTTC.

J is TRBJ1-2 and V is TRBV5-5; the D is unclear. CDR1 and CDR2 (germline): SGHKS, YYEKEE (reference sequence). The CDR3 contains 14 residues. Trimming removed 4 bases from V and 8 bases from J, with 18 bases in between. The CDR3 nucleotides read TGTGCCAGCAGCCCACCGGGAGGTATCCAGGGCTACACCTTC. This codes for CASSPPGGIQGYTF.